These 9 T cell receptor beta chains originate from one sample sequenced in a study of T cell responses to AZD1222 COVID-19 vaccine. Generated by immunoSEQ multiplex PCR, the TCRdb table keeps only in-frame clones and is missing some. The table lists 85,000 to 90,000 clones, around 88% of them singletons, with 10% in the top ten. Sequences were derived from peripheral blood, sampled on day 0 of MenACWY control vaccination. The receptors shown here come from an adult in good health.

The V call is TRBV5-1, the J call TRBJ1-6; 12 nucleotides align to TRBD1. The CDR3 consists of 17 residues. Germline loops: CDR1 SGHRS, CDR2 YFSETQ. The junction had 9 bases not matched to a gene; V was cut back by 4 bases and J by 7 bases. CDR3 in amino acids: CASSPVPGQGANSPLHF. The CDR3 region has the DNA TGCGCCAGCAGCCCCGTTCCGGGACAGGGGGCAAATTCACCCCTCCACTTT. Full variable domain (rest looked up from reference TRBV5-1 and TRBJ1-6): KAGVTQTPRYLIKTRGQQVTLSCSPISGHRSVSWYQQTPGQGLQFLFEYFSETQRNKGNFPGRFSGRQFSNSRSEMNVSTLELGDSALYLCASSPVPGQGANSPLHFGNGTRLTVT.

J is TRBJ1-1 and V is TRBV5-4, with D possibly TRBD1 on 5 matching bases. CDR1 is SGHNT, CDR2 YYREEE, per germline (reference sequence). The CDR3 is made up of 14 amino acids. V lost 4 bases and J 0 bases, leaving 10 bases between the germline ends. The CDR3 DNA follows: TGTGCCAGCAGCCAGGGTCTAATGAACACTGAAGCTTTCTTT. This gives the protein CASSQGLMNTEAFF.

This clone has a single count. The V and J genes are TRBV19 and TRBJ1-3, with 7 positions matching TRBD1. CDR1 is LNHDA and CDR2 is SQIVND in the germline V gene (reference sequence). The V segment lost 4 bases and the J segment 8 bases; nucleotides outside the gene matches: 8. CDR3 length: 14 residues. DNA of the CDR3: TGTGCCAGTAGTAAGCCGGGACAGCCCTACACCATATATTTT. Encoded protein: CASSKPGQPYTIYF.

CDR3 DNA: TGCGCCAGCAGCTTCGGGACTAGCCAAGAGACCCAGTACTTC. Its protein product is CASSFGTSQETQYF. The V gene is TRBV5-1, the J gene TRBJ2-5; 8 bases fit TRBD2. Germline values: CDR1 SGHRS, CDR2 YFSETQ. The V and J ends lost 2 bases and 1 base, in that order; junction bases with no gene match: 1. The CDR3 totals 14 residues.

V is TRBV6-2 or TRBV6-3 and J is TRBJ1-2; no firm D call. The V end was cut by 4 bases, the J end by 4 bases, with 10 bases between. Germline CDR1 MNHEY, CDR2 SVGEGT. The CDR3 runs to 13 residues. The CDR3 DNA reads as TGTGCCAGCAGTTCGAACACCGGCTATGGCTACACCTTC. This sequence encodes CASSSNTGYGYTF.

The chain is built from TRBV6-2 or TRBV6-3 and TRBJ2-5; 11 bases map to TRBD2. Germline V lookup: CDR1 MNHEY, CDR2 SVGEGT. The V segment lost 2 bases and the J segment 5 bases; nucleotides outside the gene matches: 13. The CDR3 extends over 18 amino acids. CDR3 coding DNA: TGTGCCAGCAGTTACGGAGGACTAGCGGGCTCGTGGCAGGAGACCCAGTACTTC. Encoded protein: CASSYGGLAGSWQETQYF.

The chain joins TRBV12-3 or TRBV12-4 to TRBJ1-1, with D hard to call. V gave up 6 bases and J gave up 2 bases, with 4 bases separating them. The CDR3 loop spans 11 amino acids. CDR3 sequence reads: CASRRNTEAFF. The CDR3 coding sequence is TGTGCCAGCAGACGCAACACTGAAGCTTTCTTT.

This clone has a handful of counts. The chain carries TRBV9 and TRBJ2-5; D not certain. Germline loops: CDR1 SGDLS, CDR2 YYNGEE. The V end was cut by 4 bases, the J end by 0 bases, with 4 bases between. The CDR3 is 12 amino acids. The CDR3 nucleotides are TGTGCCAGCAGCCCCCACCAAGAGACCCAGTACTTC. As protein: CASSPHQETQYF.

The J gene is TRBJ2-1, the V gene TRBV3-1 (or the pseudogene TRBV3-2); a weak D match, TRBD1 (5 bases). CDR3 length equals 14 residues. CDR1 LGHDT and CDR2 YNNKEL come from the germline V gene (reference sequence). Trimming shortened V by 1 base and J by 5 bases, and 9 bases separated the two germline ends. In nucleotides, the CDR3 is TGTGCCAGCAGCCAAGTAGGGGCGAACAATGAGCAGTTCTTC. Translation: CASSQVGANNEQFF.